This T cell receptor (beta chain) was recovered during a study of blood T cell repertoires in COVID-19. In the study overall: PBMCs, B-cell-depleted T cells, or T cells were the source of the cDNA or gDNA that made up the material.

CDR1 KGHSH and CDR2 LQKENI come from the germline V gene. V was trimmed by 3 bases and J by 8 bases, leaving 13 bases between them. The CDR3 length is 14 residues. As processed by the authors: It was from reference gene primer amplification that nucleated cell counts were estimated. Assay used: immunoSEQ multiplex PCR; TCRdb lists only in-frame clones, some missing. The V and J calls and clone size come from that table; D and trimming were worked out from the DNA. The top ten hold over 9.5% of the sample, which has under 100,000 clones, around four fifths seen once. The sequence came from a woman in her seventies with active or convalescent COVID-19. V and J are TRBV18 and TRBJ1-4, with D possibly TRBD1 on 5 matching bases. The specimen was peripheral blood. The CDR3 reads CASSPRQSLEKLFF. In nucleotides, the CDR3 is TGTGCCAGCTCACCGAGACAGTCCCTGGAAAAACTGTTTTTT.